The clone carrying this TCR beta chain came up once. Its antigen is unknown. This specimen comes from a study of cytomegalovirus exposure and HLA in healthy donors. Overall study context: Among the 370 or so donors who were genotyped, about 79% fell in the genetic ancestry cluster that is associated with self-reported Caucasian donors. Study-wide points: Some TCR beta chains (roughly 150 of them) were listed as cytomegalovirus-associated.

Primers for the PCR totalled 60 Vbeta and 13 Jbeta. Libraries were prepared by immunoSEQ multiplex PCR; TCRdb keeps only in-frame clonotypes and omits some of them. Seen here are about 200,000 clones, approximately 80% observed once, and the top ten hold about 3%. Regarding donors, all were healthy bone marrow donors. This TCR derives from a man aged 25 to 40 in good health and CMV-seronegative. The sample comprised PBMCs.

The CDR3 spells CASSVGGGTVPQYF. The CDR3 DNA is TGTGCCAGCAGCGTAGGGGGGGGGACGGTGCCCCAGTACTTC. This chain joins TRBV9 and TRBJ2-5; 7 bases are shared with TRBD2. The CDR3 sequence is 14 residues long. Trimming took 0 bases from V and 9 from J; bases not matched to a gene: 8. Germline V lookup: CDR1 SGDLS, CDR2 YYNGEE.